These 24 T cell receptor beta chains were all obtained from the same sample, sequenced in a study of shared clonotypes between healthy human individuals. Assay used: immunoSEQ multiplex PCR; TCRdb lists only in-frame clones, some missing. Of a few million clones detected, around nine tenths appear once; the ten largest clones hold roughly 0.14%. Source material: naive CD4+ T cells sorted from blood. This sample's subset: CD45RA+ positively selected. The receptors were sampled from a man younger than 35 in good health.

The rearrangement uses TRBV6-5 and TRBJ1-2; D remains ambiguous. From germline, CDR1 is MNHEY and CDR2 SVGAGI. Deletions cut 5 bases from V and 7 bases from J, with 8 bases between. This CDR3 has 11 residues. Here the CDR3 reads CASSDGSGYTF. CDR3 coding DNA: TGTGCCAGCAGTGACGGGTCTGGCTACACCTTC.

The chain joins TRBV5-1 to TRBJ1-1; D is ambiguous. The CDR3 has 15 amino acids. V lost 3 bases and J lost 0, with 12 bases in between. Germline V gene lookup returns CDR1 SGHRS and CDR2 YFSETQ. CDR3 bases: TGCGCCAGCAGCTCAAGTGGGGTCATGAACACTGAAGCTTTCTTT. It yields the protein CASSSSGVMNTEAFF.

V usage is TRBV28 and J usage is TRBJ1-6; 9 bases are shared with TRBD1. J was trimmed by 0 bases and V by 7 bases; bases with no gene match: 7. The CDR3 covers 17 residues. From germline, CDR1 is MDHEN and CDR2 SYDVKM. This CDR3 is CASMGGTGSSYNSPLHF. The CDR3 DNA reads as TGTGCCAGCATGGGTGGGACAGGGAGCTCCTATAATTCACCCCTCCACTTT.

The CDR3 loop reads CSVRQGIYGYTF. Written as DNA, the CDR3 is TGCAGCGTCCGACAGGGGATTTATGGCTACACCTTC. The chain couples TRBV29-1 to TRBJ1-2, with 8 bases matching TRBD1. The germline gives CDR1 SQVTM, CDR2 ANQGSEA. This CDR3 region has 12 residues. Losses at the gene ends were 6 bases for V and 5 bases for J; bases not matched to a gene: 5. Combining the CDR3 with reference TRBV29-1 and TRBJ1-2 gives the whole variable domain SAVISQKPSRDICQRGTSLTIQCQVDSQVTMMFWYRQQPGQSLTLIATANQGSEATYESGFVIDKFPISRPNLTFSTLTVSNMSPEDSSIYLCSVRQGIYGYTFGSGTRLTVV.

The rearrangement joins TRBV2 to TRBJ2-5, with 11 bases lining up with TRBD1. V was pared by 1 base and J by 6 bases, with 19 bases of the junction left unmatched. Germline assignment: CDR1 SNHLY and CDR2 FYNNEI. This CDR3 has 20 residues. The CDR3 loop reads CASSEDRDRGYRLLGKTQYF. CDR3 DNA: TGTGCCAGCAGTGAAGATCGGGACAGGGGGTACCGCCTCCTTGGGAAGACCCAGTACTTC.

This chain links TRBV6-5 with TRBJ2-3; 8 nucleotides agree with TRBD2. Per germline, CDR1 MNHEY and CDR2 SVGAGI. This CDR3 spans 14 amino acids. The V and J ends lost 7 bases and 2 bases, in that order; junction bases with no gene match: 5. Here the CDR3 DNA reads TGTGCCAGCAAGCGGGGGCCCTCCACAGATACGCAGTATTTT. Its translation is CASKRGPSTDTQYF.

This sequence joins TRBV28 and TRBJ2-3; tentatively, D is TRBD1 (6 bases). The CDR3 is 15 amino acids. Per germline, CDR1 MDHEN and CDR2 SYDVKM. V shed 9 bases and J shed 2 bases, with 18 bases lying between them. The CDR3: CASREGGSNTDTQYF. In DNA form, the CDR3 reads TGTGCCAGTCGAGAAGGGGGTTCGAACACAGATACGCAGTATTTT.

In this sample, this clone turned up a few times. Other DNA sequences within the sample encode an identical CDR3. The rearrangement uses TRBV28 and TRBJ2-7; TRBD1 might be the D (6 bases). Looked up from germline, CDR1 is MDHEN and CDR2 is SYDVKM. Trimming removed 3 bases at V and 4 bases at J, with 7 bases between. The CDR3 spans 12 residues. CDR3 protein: CASSLDRYEQYF. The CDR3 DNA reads TGTGCCAGCAGTTTGGACAGATACGAGCAGTACTTC.

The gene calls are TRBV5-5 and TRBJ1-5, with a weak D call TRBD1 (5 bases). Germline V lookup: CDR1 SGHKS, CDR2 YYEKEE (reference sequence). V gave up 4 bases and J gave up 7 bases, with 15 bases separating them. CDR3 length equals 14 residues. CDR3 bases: TGTGCCAGCAGCCCCGGGACCCTGGGACAGCCCCAGCATTTT. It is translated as CASSPGTLGQPQHF. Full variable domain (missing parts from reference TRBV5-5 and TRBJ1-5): DAGVTQSPTHLIKTRGQQVTLRCSPISGHKSVSWYQQVLGQGPQFIFQYYEKEERGRGNFPDRFSARQFPNYSSELNVNALLLGDSALYLCASSPGTLGQPQHFGDGTRLSIL.

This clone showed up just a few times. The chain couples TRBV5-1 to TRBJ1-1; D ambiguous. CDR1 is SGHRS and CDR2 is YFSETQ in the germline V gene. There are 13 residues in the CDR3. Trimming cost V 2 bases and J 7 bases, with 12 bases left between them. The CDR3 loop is CASSFRVWDEAFF. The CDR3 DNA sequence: TGCGCCAGCAGCTTCCGGGTGTGGGATGAAGCTTTCTTT. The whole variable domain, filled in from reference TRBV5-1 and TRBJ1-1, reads KAGVTQTPRYLIKTRGQQVTLSCSPISGHRSVSWYQQTPGQGLQFLFEYFSETQRNKGNFPGRFSGRQFSNSRSEMNVSTLELGDSALYLCASSFRVWDEAFFGQGTRLTVV.

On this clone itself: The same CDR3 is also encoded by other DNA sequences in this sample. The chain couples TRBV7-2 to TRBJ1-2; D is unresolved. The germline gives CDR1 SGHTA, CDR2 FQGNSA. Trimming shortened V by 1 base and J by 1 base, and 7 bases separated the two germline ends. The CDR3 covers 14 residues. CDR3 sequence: CASSLVGGNYGYTF. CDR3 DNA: TGTGCCAGCAGCTTAGTTGGCGGTAACTATGGCTACACCTTC. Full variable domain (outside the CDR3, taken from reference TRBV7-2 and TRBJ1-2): GAGVSQSPSNKVTEKGKDVELRCDPISGHTALYWYRQSLGQGLEFLIYFQGNSAPDKSGLPSDRFSAERTGGSVSTLTIQRTQQEDSAVYLCASSLVGGNYGYTFGSGTRLTVV.

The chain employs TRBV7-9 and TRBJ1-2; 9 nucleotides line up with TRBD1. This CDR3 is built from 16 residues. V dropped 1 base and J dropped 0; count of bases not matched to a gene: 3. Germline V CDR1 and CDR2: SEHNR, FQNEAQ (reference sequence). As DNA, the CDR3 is TGTGCCAGCAGCTTAGGTCGGGACAGGGCTAACTATGGCTACACCTTC. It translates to CASSLGRDRANYGYTF.

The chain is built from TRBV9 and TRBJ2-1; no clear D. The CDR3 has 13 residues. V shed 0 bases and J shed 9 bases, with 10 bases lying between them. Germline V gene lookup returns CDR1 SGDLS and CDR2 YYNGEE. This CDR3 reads CASSVAQVGEQFF. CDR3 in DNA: TGTGCCAGCAGCGTAGCTCAAGTAGGTGAGCAGTTCTTC.

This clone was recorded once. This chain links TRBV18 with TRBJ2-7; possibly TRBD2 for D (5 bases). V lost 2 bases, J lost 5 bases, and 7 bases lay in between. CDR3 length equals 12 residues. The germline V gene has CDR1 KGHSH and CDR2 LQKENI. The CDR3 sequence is CASSPGSDEQYF. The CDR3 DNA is TGTGCCAGCTCACCAGGGAGCGACGAGCAGTACTTC.

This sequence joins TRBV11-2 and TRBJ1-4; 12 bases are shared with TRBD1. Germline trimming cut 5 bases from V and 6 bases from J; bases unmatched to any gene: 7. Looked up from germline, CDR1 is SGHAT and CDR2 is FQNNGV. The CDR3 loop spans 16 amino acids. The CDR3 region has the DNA TGTGCCAGCAGCGTCCGGGACAGGGGGCCTGATGAAAAACTGTTTTTT. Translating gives CASSVRDRGPDEKLFF. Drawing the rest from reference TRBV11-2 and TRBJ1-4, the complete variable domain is EAGVAQSPRYKIIEKRQSVAFWCNPISGHATLYWYQQILGQGPKLLIQFQNNGVVDDSQLPKDRFSAERLKGVDSTLKIQPAKLEDSAVYLCASSVRDRGPDEKLFFGSGTQLSVL.

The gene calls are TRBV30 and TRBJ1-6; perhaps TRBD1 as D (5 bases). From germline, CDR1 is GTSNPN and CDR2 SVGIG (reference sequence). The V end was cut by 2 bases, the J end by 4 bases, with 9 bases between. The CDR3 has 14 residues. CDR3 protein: CAWSTTAYNSPLHF. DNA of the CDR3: TGTGCCTGGAGTACGACAGCTTATAATTCACCCCTCCACTTT.

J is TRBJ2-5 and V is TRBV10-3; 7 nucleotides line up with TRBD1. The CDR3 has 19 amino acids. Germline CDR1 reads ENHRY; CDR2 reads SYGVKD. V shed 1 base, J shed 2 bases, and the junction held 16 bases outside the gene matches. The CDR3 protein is CAISEYPLVDRLIQETQYF. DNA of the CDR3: TGTGCCATCAGTGAGTACCCCTTGGTGGACAGGTTGATACAAGAGACCCAGTACTTC.

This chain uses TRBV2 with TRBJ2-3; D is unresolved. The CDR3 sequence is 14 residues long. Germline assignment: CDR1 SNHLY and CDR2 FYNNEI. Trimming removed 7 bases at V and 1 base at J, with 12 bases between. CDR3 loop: CASTEGLGTDTQYF. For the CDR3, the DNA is TGTGCCAGCACCGAAGGGTTGGGCACAGATACGCAGTATTTT.

In DNA, the CDR3 is TGCAGCGTTGAGAGACAGCTTAATTCACCCCTCCACTTT. This translates into CSVERQLNSPLHF. The chain recombines TRBV29-1 with TRBJ1-6, with D perhaps matching TRBD1 (5 bases). The CDR3 loop spans 13 amino acids. The V gene lost 3 bases and the J gene lost 6 bases, with 9 bases spanning the gap. CDR1 and CDR2 from the germline V gene are SQVTM and ANQGSEA.

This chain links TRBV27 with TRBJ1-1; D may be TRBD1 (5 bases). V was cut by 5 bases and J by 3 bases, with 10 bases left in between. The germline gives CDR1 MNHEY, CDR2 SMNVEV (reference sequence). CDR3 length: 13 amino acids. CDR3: CASSPRAYTEAFF. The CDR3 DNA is TGTGCCAGCAGTCCCAGGGCTTACACTGAAGCTTTCTTT.

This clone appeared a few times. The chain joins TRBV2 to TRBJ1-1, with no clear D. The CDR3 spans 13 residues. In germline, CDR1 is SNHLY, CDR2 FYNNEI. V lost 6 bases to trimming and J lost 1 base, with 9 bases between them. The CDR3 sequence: CASRVNQNTEAFF. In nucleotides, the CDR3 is TGTGCCAGCAGAGTTAATCAGAACACTGAAGCTTTCTTT.

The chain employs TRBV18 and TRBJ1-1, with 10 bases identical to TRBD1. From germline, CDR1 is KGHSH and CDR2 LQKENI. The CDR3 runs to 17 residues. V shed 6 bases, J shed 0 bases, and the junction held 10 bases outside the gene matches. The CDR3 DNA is TGTGCCAGCTCGCGACAGGGGGCCCCACTTATGAACACTGAAGCTTTCTTT. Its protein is CASSRQGAPLMNTEAFF.

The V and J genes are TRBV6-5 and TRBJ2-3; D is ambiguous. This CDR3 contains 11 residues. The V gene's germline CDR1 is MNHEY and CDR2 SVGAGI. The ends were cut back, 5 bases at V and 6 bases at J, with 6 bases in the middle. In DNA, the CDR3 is TGTGCCAGCAGTGGCAGCGATACGCAGTATTTT. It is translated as CASSGSDTQYF.

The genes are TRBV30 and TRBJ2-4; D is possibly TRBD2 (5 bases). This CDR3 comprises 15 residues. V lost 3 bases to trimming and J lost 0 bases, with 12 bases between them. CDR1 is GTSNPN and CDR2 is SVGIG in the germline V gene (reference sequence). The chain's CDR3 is CAWSLDLLAKNIQYF. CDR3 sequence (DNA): TGTGCCTGGAGCTTGGACTTATTAGCCAAAAACATTCAGTACTTC.